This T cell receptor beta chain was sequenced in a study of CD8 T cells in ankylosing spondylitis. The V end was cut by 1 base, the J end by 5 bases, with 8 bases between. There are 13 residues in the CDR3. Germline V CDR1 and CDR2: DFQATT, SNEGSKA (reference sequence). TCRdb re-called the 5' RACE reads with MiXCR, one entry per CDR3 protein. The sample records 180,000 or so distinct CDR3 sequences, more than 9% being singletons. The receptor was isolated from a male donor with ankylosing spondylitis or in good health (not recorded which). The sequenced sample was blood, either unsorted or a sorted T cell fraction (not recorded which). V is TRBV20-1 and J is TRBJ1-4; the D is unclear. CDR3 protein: CSARGTVNEKLFF. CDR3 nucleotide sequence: TGCAGTGCTAGAGGGACGGTGAATGAAAAACTGTTTTTT.